This T cell receptor beta chain originates from a study of metastatic and nonmetastatic thyroid tumors. Nobody among the patients had been given any treatment before thyroid surgery. TCRdb re-called clones via MiXCR from the PCR reads. This table has over 15,000 clones, around 36% appearing once. Germline assignment: CDR1 DFQATT and CDR2 SNEGSKA (reference sequence). The CDR3 totals 14 residues. V was trimmed by 6 bases and J by 6 bases, leaving 17 bases between them. This clone has a single count. The clonotype originates from a female donor with papillary thyroid cancer or a benign thyroid nodule (not recorded which). Some clones in this sample may be carry-over from other donors' samples. The sequenced sample was tumor tissue. The rearrangement joins TRBV20-1 to TRBJ2-2, with D possibly called TRBD1 or TRBD2 (6 bases each). Here the CDR3 DNA reads TGCAGTGCAGGGCTAACAGGGACTGCCGGGGAGCTGTTTTTT. Translating gives CSAGLTGTAGELFF.